This TCR beta chain was sequenced for a study of T-cell reconstitution after alpha-beta-depleted transplantation in children. General study results and limits: Among T cells one year after transplant, newly produced cells accounted for most counts and diversity. Reportedly, only several hundred clones from non-depleted graft cells drove alpha-beta T-cell counts at about two months.

Trimming removed 6 bases at V and 0 bases at J, with 6 bases between. This CDR3 contains 11 residues. Germline V gene sequence: CDR1 SQVTM, CDR2 ANQGSEA. TCRbeta library preparation incorporated unique molecular identifiers. TCRdb fed the PCR reads into MiXCR, producing one record per CDR3 protein. Among about 300,000 distinct CDR3 sequences, roughly a tenth were seen once, and the ten largest hold 7.5%. The sample holds many counts of this clonotype. Its antigen is not identified. V usage is TRBV29-1 and J usage is TRBJ2-7; possible D gene TRBD1, 6 bases. The sequence was collected from a boy in the first two years of life with acute myeloid leukemia, due to receive a stem cell transplant. The source was PBMCs, collected before TCRalphabeta/CD19-depleted stem cell transplant. The CDR3 DNA follows: TGCAGCGTGGGACACTCCTACGAGCAGTACTTC. This codes for CSVGHSYEQYF.